The present T cell receptor beta chain was sequenced within a study of spatial heterogeneity in lung cancer. Study-wide background: Sequencing was performed on follow-up PBMC samples when available, collected at a median of approximately two years after resection. Sequencing consistently turned up more beta-chain sequences than alpha-chain sequences. Across the raw uncorrected reads, a unique TCR and UMI combination was observed, on average, more than ten times.

MiXCR, applied by TCRdb to the 5' RACE reads, yields one record per CDR3 protein. The sample lists 20,000 to 30,000 distinct CDR3 sequences, 8.5% to 10% occurring once. The CDR3 has 19 residues. The germline CDR1 and CDR2 sequences are WSHSY and SAAADI. V was pared by 6 bases and J by 3 bases, with 21 bases of the junction left unmatched. This clonotype turned up a few times. Time point of the sample: blood at routine non-recurrence follow-up after resection. Whole RNA obtained from tumor, nontumor lung or frozen PBMC underwent sequencing without sorting. The TCR comes from a male donor with early-stage non-small cell lung cancer. Sequenced material: PBMCs, taken at follow-up. This chain joins TRBV10-2 and TRBJ1-2, with TRBD1 identical over 8 bases. The CDR3 nucleotides are TGCGCCAGCAGCTCCCGTGGGCGACAGGGGATAATGAAGGACTATGGCTACACCTTC. Translation: CASSSRGRQGIMKDYGYTF.